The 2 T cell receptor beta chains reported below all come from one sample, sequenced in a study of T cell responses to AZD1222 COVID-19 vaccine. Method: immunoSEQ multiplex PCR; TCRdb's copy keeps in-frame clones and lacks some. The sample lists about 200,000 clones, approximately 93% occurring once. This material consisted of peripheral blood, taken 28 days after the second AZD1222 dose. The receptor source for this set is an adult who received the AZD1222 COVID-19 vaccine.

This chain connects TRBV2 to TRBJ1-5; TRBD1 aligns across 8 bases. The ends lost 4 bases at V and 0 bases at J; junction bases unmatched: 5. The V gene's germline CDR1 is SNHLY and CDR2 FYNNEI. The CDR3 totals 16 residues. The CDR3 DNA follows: TGTGCCAGCAGTGCCCGACAGGGGAATAGCAATCAGCCCCAGCATTTT. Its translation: CASSARQGNSNQPQHF.

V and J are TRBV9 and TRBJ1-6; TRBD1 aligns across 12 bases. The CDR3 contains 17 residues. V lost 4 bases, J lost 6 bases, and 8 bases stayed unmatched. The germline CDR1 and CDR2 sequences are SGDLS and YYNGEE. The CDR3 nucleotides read TGTGCCAGCAGCCCTACGGGACAGGGGGCAGGTAATTCACCCCTCCACTTT. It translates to CASSPTGQGAGNSPLHF.